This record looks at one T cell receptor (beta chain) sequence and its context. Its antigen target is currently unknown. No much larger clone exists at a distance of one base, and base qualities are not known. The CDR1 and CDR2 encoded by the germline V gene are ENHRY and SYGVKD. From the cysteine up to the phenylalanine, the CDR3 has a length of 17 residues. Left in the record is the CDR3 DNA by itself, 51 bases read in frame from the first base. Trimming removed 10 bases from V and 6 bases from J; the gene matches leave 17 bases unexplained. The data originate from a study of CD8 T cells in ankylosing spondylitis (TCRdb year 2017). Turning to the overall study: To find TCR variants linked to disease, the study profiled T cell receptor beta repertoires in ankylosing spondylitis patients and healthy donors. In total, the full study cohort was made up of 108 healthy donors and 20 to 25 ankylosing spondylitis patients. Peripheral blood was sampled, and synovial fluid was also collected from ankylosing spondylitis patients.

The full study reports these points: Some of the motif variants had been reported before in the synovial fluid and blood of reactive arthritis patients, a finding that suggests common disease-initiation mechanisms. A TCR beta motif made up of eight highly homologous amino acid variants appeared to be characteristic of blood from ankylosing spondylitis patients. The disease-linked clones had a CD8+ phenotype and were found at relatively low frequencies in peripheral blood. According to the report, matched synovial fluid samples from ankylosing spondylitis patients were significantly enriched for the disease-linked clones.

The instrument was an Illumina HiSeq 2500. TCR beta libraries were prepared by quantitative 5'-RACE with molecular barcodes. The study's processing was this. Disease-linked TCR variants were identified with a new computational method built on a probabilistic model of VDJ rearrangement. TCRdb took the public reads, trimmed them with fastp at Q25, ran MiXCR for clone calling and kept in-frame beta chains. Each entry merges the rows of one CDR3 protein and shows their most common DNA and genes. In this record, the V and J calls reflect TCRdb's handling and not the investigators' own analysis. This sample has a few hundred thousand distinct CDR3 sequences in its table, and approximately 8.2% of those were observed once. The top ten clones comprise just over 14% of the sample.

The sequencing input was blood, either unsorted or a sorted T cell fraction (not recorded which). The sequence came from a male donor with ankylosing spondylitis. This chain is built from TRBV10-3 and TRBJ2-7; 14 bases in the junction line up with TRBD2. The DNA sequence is TGTGCCACCATAGATTTAGGACTAGCGGGAGGTGATAGCGAGCAGTACTTC. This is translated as CATIDLGLAGGDSEQYF.